These 29 T cell receptor beta chains came from one sample sequenced in a study of T-cell memory formation after mild COVID-19. TCRdb itself ran the 5' RACE reads through MiXCR, one entry per CDR3 protein. Seen here are 190,000 or so distinct CDR3 sequences, about a fifth observed once, and the top ten hold 23%. The source material was PBMCs or a T cell subset sorted from them (not recorded which). These receptors all stem from an adult woman who had mild COVID-19 (a few samples of this study predate the infection). Cell type and time point are not known.

This clonotype was seen a few times. This sequence joins TRBV5-1 and TRBJ2-7, with 7 bases matching TRBD1. Germline CDR1 is SGHRS and CDR2 is YFSETQ. The CDR3 length is 15 residues. The J segment lost 0 bases and the V segment lost 0 bases, leaving 3 bases of the junction unmatched. DNA of the CDR3: TGCGCCAGCAGCTTGGCAGGGGACAGCTCCTACGAGCAGTACTTC. It encodes CASSLAGDSSYEQYF.

To note about this clonotype: A read error may be the cause here, since a much bigger clone is one base away. The chain is built from TRBV5-6 and TRBJ2-1, with D hard to call. This CDR3 has 11 residues. Trimming cost V 4 bases and J 8 bases, with 7 bases left between them. CDR1 SGHDT and CDR2 YYEEEE come from the germline V gene. This CDR3 is CASSHGDEQFF. As DNA, the CDR3 is TGTGCCAGCAGCCATGGGGATGAGCAGTTCTTC. The variable domain in full, with the rest retrieved from reference TRBV5-6 and TRBJ2-1, is DAGVTQSPTHLIKTRGQQVTLRCSPKSGHDTVSWYQQALGQGPQFIFQYYEEEERQRGNFPDRFSGHQFPNYSSELNVNALLLGDSALYLCASSHGDEQFFGPGTRLTVL.

This clonotype was recorded at least ten times. This chain uses TRBV10-3 with TRBJ2-1; TRBD2 aligns across 9 bases. The CDR3 runs to 15 residues. The junction had 4 bases not matched to a gene; V was cut back by 2 bases and J by 5 bases. Germline lookup yields CDR1 ENHRY and CDR2 SYGVKD. DNA for the CDR3: TGTGCCATCAGTGAGGGACTAGCGAAAAACAATGAGCAGTTCTTC. Translated, it gives CAISEGLAKNNEQFF.

This clonotype was counted between two and nine times. In DNA form, the CDR3 reads TGTGCCAGTAGTCCCTGGAACAACGGAGGGGCCCAGTACTTC. As protein: CASSPWNNGGAQYF. The chain links TRBV19 to TRBJ2-5; tentative D call: TRBD2 (6 bases). V lost 5 bases to trimming and J lost 9 bases, with 19 bases between them. Germline V CDR1 and CDR2: LNHDA, SQIVND (reference sequence). The CDR3 is 14 amino acids.

A few counts support this clonotype. The genes are TRBV7-8 and TRBJ1-5, with 7 bases fitting TRBD1. This CDR3 comprises 13 residues. V lost 5 bases to trimming and J lost 7 bases; unmatched junction nucleotides: 5. CDR1 and CDR2 (germline): SGHVS, FQNEAQ. CDR3 bases: TGTGCCAGCAGCCCCGGGACAGTCCAGCCCCAGCATTTT. Its protein is CASSPGTVQPQHF.

The chain is built from TRBV7-2 and TRBJ2-4; the D gene is possibly TRBD2 (5 bases). Germline V gene data show CDR1 as SGHTA and CDR2 as FQGNSA. The CDR3 totals 15 residues. Trimming cost V 5 bases and J 6 bases, with 17 bases left between them. The CDR3 bases are TGTGCCAGCAGCCCCGGGATGCGGTTTGGAAACATTCAGTACTTC. It encodes CASSPGMRFGNIQYF.

This rearrangement joins TRBV6-6 to TRBJ2-3; the D is unclear. CDR3 length equals 14 residues. Trimming took 7 bases from V and 3 from J, leaving 14 bases between them. Germline CDR1 and CDR2: MNHNY and SVGAGI (reference sequence). The CDR3 DNA sequence: TGTGCCAGCACCGGATTAATACTGACAGATACGCAGTATTTT. It encodes CASTGLILTDTQYF.

The sample holds a few counts of this clonotype. V gene TRBV7-6 combines with J gene TRBJ2-7; the match to TRBD2 covers 8 bases. With 2 bases clipped from V and 5 bases from J, the junction kept 5 bases outside the gene matches. In germline, CDR1 is SGHVS, CDR2 FNYEAQ. The CDR3 contains 14 residues. The CDR3: CASSLSGGGDEQYF. As DNA, the CDR3 is TGTGCCAGCAGCTTAAGCGGGGGAGGCGACGAGCAGTACTTC.

The chain uses TRBV9 and TRBJ1-5; 8 bases agree with TRBD1. V was clipped by 4 bases and J by 4 bases; unmatched bases: 7. Germline loops: CDR1 SGDLS, CDR2 YYNGEE. This CDR3 has 15 residues. In DNA form, the CDR3 reads TGTGCCAGCAGCCCGGGACAGGACTCGAATCAGCCCCAGCATTTT. Protein product: CASSPGQDSNQPQHF.

This clonotype was recorded many times. The genes are TRBV7-2 and TRBJ2-7; 7 nucleotides match TRBD2. Germline V gene lookup returns CDR1 SGHTA and CDR2 FQGNSA. CDR3 length: 13 amino acids. V shed 5 bases and J 9 bases; nucleotides not matched to a gene: 10. The CDR3 spells CASSLAPGEGQYF. The CDR3 DNA is TGTGCCAGCAGCCTGGCTCCGGGGGAGGGGCAGTACTTC.

This clonotype has just a few counts. V usage is TRBV10-3 and J usage is TRBJ2-7; perhaps TRBD2 as D (6 bases). The V gene's germline CDR1 is ENHRY and CDR2 SYGVKD. V lost 8 bases to trimming and J lost 3 bases, with 17 bases between them. The CDR3 is made up of 14 amino acids. The CDR3 DNA is TGTGCCATCCTTAGCCCCGGGGGAGGCTACGAGCAGTACTTC. It is translated as CAILSPGGGYEQYF.

The V call is TRBV12-3 or TRBV12-4, the J call TRBJ2-7; the D gene could be TRBD1 or TRBD2 (7 bases each). This CDR3 comprises 16 residues. V shed 4 bases and J shed 5 bases, with 21 bases lying between them. CDR3 sequence reads: CASSSYPDREGNEQYF. CDR3 coding DNA: TGTGCCAGCAGTTCCTATCCCGACAGGGAGGGAAACGAGCAGTACTTC.

This clonotype was recorded a few times. V is TRBV25-1 and J is TRBJ1-2; 9 positions agree with TRBD1. Germline CDR1 and CDR2: MGHDK and SYGVNS. Trimming took 6 bases from V and 4 from J; bases not matched to a gene: 9. The CDR3 loop spans 15 amino acids. The CDR3 loop is CASSPGTGMGYGYTF. The CDR3 region has the DNA TGTGCCAGCAGCCCTGGGACAGGGATGGGCTATGGCTACACCTTC.

This chain uses TRBV4-3 with TRBJ2-7, with 8 bases lining up with TRBD1. CDR3 size: 18 residues. Germline CDR1 reads LGHNA; CDR2 reads YSLEER. V lost 0 bases to trimming and J lost 1 base; unmatched junction nucleotides: 11. CDR3 sequence reads: CASSQDSWRTGPSYEQYF. CDR3 bases: TGCGCCAGCAGCCAAGATTCGTGGAGGACAGGGCCATCCTACGAGCAGTACTTC.

This clonotype was seen more than once but under ten times. CDR3 nucleotide sequence: TGTGCCAGCAGTGACCCGACTAGCGGGATTTTCTCAGATACGCAGTATTTT. Its translation is CASSDPTSGIFSDTQYF. The rearrangement links TRBV12-3 or TRBV12-4 to TRBJ2-3, with TRBD2 matching over 11 bases. The CDR3 extends over 17 amino acids. Trimming at V came to 5 bases and at J to 4 bases, leaving 11 bases not matched to a gene.

This sequence joins TRBV4-1 and TRBJ1-1, with 7 bases lining up with TRBD1. The CDR3 length is 16 residues. Losses at the gene ends were 1 base for V and 0 bases for J; bases not matched to a gene: 5. Germline V CDR1 and CDR2: MGHRA, YSYEKL. Here the CDR3 reads CASSQAPTGMNTEAFF. The DNA for the CDR3 is TGCGCCAGCAGCCAAGCCCCGACAGGGATGAACACTGAAGCTTTCTTT.

The chain joins TRBV12-3 or TRBV12-4 to TRBJ1-5, with 9 bases matching TRBD1. This CDR3 has 14 amino acids. With 6 bases clipped from V and 5 bases from J, the junction kept 5 bases outside the gene matches. The CDR3 sequence is CASRGQGTDQPQHF. The DNA of the CDR3 is TGTGCCAGCAGGGGACAGGGAACGGATCAGCCCCAGCATTTT.

The rearrangement uses TRBV10-3 and TRBJ2-3, with 9 bases fitting TRBD1. V was pared by 2 bases and J by 4 bases, with 7 bases of the junction left unmatched. The germline gives CDR1 ENHRY, CDR2 SYGVKD. The CDR3 totals 16 residues. CDR3 region: CAISEGQGMAADTQYF. The CDR3, as DNA: TGTGCCATCAGTGAGGGACAGGGGATGGCTGCAGATACGCAGTATTTT.

The J gene is TRBJ2-3, the V gene TRBV4-1; TRBD2 matches at 8 bases. Germline lookup yields CDR1 MGHRA and CDR2 YSYEKL. This CDR3 comprises 16 residues. J lost 3 bases, V lost 4 bases, and 9 bases had no gene match. CDR3 loop: CASSPRGGPSTDTQYF. The CDR3 region has the DNA TGCGCCAGCAGCCCCCGGGGGGGCCCTTCGACAGATACGCAGTATTTT.

This rearrangement joins TRBV2 to TRBJ2-7; TRBD2 aligns across 7 bases. This CDR3 has 15 residues. Trimming cost V 3 bases and J 0 bases; bases outside gene matches: 5. The germline CDR1 and CDR2 sequences are SNHLY and FYNNEI. CDR3 coding DNA: TGTGCCAGCAGTGATTCAGCGGGGAGCTCCTACGAGCAGTACTTC. Protein sequence: CASSDSAGSSYEQYF. The full variable domain, rest sourced from reference TRBV2 and TRBJ2-7, is EPEVTQTPSHQVTQMGQEVILRCVPISNHLYFYWYRQILGQKVEFLVSFYNNEISEKSEIFDDQFSVERPDGSNFTLKIRSTKLEDSAMYFCASSDSAGSSYEQYFGPGTRLTVT.

The chain couples TRBV6-5 to TRBJ2-7; D is possibly TRBD2 (5 bases). The V and J ends lost 0 bases and 4 bases respectively, with 13 bases between them. Germline V CDR1 and CDR2: MNHEY, SVGAGI. The CDR3 covers 15 residues. The CDR3 nucleotides are TGTGCCAGCAGTTACTCGGGAGAAGCCGATTACGAGCAGTACTTC. The encoded protein is CASSYSGEADYEQYF.

This clonotype was observed a handful of times. This rearrangement joins TRBV19 to TRBJ1-2; TRBD1 matches at 7 bases. The CDR3 length is 12 residues. Germline CDR1 LNHDA, CDR2 SQIVND (reference sequence). The junction had 7 bases not matched to a gene; V was cut back by 7 bases and J by 8 bases. Written as DNA, the CDR3 is TGTGCCAGTAATAGACAGGGCGGCGGCTACACCTTC. It is translated as CASNRQGGGYTF.

This chain links TRBV7-9 with TRBJ2-1; D may be TRBD1 (5 bases). The CDR3 is 13 residues long. V gave up 5 bases and J gave up 5 bases, with 10 bases separating them. Germline V gene data show CDR1 as SEHNR and CDR2 as FQNEAQ (reference sequence). The CDR3 DNA reads as TGTGCCAGCAGCCCCCCGACAGACAATGAGCAGTTCTTC. It encodes CASSPPTDNEQFF.

This clonotype appeared many times. The gene calls are TRBV6-2 or TRBV6-3 and TRBJ2-7, with D possibly TRBD2 on 6 matching bases. The CDR3 has 16 amino acids. V lost 1 base, J lost 2 bases, and 15 bases lay in between. Germline V gives CDR1 MNHEY, CDR2 SVGEGT. The CDR3 DNA follows: TGTGCCAGCAGTTACTACATCCGGGAGATACCCTACGAGCAGTACTTC. It specifies CASSYYIREIPYEQYF.

The rearrangement uses TRBV27 and TRBJ2-1; TRBD2 matches 12 bases. Germline loops: CDR1 MNHEY, CDR2 SMNVEV (reference sequence). Trimming removed 6 bases from V and 5 bases from J; junction bases left unmatched: 14. CDR3 length: 18 amino acids. CDR3 in DNA: TGTGCCAGCAGCGCGACTAGCGGGAGCCTAATTTTAAACAATGAGCAGTTCTTC. It encodes CASSATSGSLILNNEQFF.

This clonotype was seen a handful of times. The chain has TRBV12-3 or TRBV12-4 and TRBJ2-1; a weak D match, TRBD1 (8 bases). V was shortened by 11 bases and J by 7 bases, with 18 bases between the two germline ends. CDR3 length equals 13 residues. CDR3 sequence reads: CAGGRGQANEQFF. The CDR3 nucleotides are TGTGCCGGGGGGAGGGGACAGGCGAATGAGCAGTTCTTC.

This clonotype was detected many times. J is TRBJ2-1 and V is TRBV5-5; D possibly corresponds to TRBD1 (6 bases). V shed 4 bases and J shed 9 bases, with 11 bases lying between them. The CDR3 contains 12 residues. The germline CDR1 and CDR2 sequences are SGHKS and YYEKEE (reference sequence). The CDR3 reads CASSEQGTEQFF. DNA of the CDR3: TGTGCCAGCAGCGAGCAGGGGACTGAGCAGTTCTTC.

There are a few counts of this clonotype. This chain links TRBV27 with TRBJ2-1, with D possibly matching TRBD2 (5 bases). This CDR3 has 14 amino acids. Germline CDR1 is MNHEY and CDR2 is SMNVEV (reference sequence). V gave up 3 bases and J gave up 3 bases, with 9 bases separating them. The CDR3 DNA sequence: TGTGCCAGCAGTTTCACTAGGGACTACAATGAGCAGTTCTTC. Protein product: CASSFTRDYNEQFF.

This clonotype was recorded a few times. This chain joins TRBV5-1 and TRBJ2-7, with D perhaps matching TRBD2 (5 bases). The ends were cut back, 0 bases at V and 3 bases at J, with 7 bases in the middle. Germline CDR1 reads SGHRS; CDR2 reads YFSETQ. The CDR3 is made up of 13 amino acids. As DNA, the CDR3 is TGCGCCAGCAGCTTGGCCGAGGGCTACGAGCAGTACTTC. It yields the protein CASSLAEGYEQYF.